This record covers a single T cell receptor (beta chain). This clonotype was picked up a small number of times. There is no known antigen for this receptor. No quality values exist for individual bases; no much larger clone is one base distant. This was a case-control study nested in a cohort of healthcare workers in London, UK, who had nasopharyngeal swab PCR tests and blood samples taken every week. Between 23 and 31 March 2020, the week of the UK lockdown, healthcare workers were enrolled and then followed up weekly for as long as 16 weeks. The junction shows trimming of 2 bases on V and 7 bases on J, plus 18 bases between the germline ends. From the cysteine up to the phenylalanine, the CDR3 has a length of 14 residues. Only CDR3 DNA is held: 42 bases, read in frame from base 1. CDR1 DFQATT and CDR2 SNEGSKA are derived from the germline V gene (reference sequence). The library was obtained by 5' RACE. Sequenced using a NextSeq 500. The TCR library protocol attached unique molecular identifiers to individual cDNA molecules to correct for sequencing error and PCR bias. Both TCR alpha and beta chains were sequenced, and tight co-correlation was observed between alpha and beta sequence abundances in each sample. The authors processed their data as follows. Decombinator V4 was used to perform V gene, J gene and CDR3 annotation of TCR sequences. TCRs were defined as expanded if a significant change between any two time points was detected under a Poisson model with p below 0.0001. Abundances of TCRs were expressed as counts per million after normalisation to the total number of TCRs sequenced in each sample. TRAV1-2 paired with TRAJ12, TRAJ20 or TRAJ33 defined MAIT TCRs, while TRAV10 paired with TRAJ18 defined iNKT TCRs. VDJdb, accessed on 1 November 2021, was searched for TCRs annotated for CMV, EBV and SARS-CoV-2, and TCRs annotated for more than one antigen were excluded. TCRdb reprocessing: public reads trimmed at Q25 with fastp, clones called with MiXCR, in-frame beta chains kept. Merged by CDR3 protein, the rows form single entries marked with the most common genes and DNA. These V and J calls rely on TCRdb rather than the paper's analysis. Within this sample are about 89,000 distinct CDR3 sequences, with around a sixth of them counted one time only. Around 4.9% of the sample belongs to the ten largest clones.

This record comes from a study of early T cells in non-severe SARS-CoV-2 infection (dated by TCRdb to about 2021). About the study as a whole: Because TCR sequencing was done on bulk RNA from unsorted whole blood, the alpha and beta chains could not be paired. Broader findings and caveats from the paper: VDJdb matching was skewed toward anti-spike CD8 responses, so virus-specific expansions were likely underestimated and private and CD4 specificities were missed.

This TCR was recovered from an adult who was a healthcare worker with PCR-confirmed SARS-CoV-2 infection or an uninfected control (not recorded which). The rearranged segments are TRBV20-1 and TRBJ2-7, with the D gene too uncertain to name. Specimen: whole blood, collected at baseline. CDR3 sequence: CSARNLDSVWEQYF. The DNA sequence is as follows: TGCAGTGCTAGAAACCTAGACTCAGTTTGGGAGCAGTACTTC.